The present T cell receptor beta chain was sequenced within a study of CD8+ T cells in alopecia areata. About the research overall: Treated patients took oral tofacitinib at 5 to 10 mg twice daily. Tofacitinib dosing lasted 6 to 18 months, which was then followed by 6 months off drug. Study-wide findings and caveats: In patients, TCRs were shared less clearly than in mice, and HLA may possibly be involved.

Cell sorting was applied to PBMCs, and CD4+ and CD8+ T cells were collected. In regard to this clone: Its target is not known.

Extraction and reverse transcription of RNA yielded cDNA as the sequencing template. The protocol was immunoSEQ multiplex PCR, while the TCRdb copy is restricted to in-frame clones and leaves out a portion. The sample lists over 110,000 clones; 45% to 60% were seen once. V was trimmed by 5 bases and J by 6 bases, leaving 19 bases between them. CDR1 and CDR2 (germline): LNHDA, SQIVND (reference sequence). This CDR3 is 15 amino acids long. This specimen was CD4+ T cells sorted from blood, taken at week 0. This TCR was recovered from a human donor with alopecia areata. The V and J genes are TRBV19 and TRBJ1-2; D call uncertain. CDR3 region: CASSLSLAPRDGYTF. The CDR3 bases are TGTGCCAGTAGTCTCTCCCTGGCCCCCCGGGATGGCTACACCTTC.